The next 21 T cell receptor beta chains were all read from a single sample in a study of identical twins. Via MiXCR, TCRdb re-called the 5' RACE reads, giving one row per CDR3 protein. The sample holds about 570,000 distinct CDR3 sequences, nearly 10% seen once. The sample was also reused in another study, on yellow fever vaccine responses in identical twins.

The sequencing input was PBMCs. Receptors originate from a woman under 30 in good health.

The CDR3 nucleotides are TGTGCCAGCAGCCCCCGTCGACTAGCGCCAGGGGGCAATGAGCAGTTCTTC. This codes for CASSPRRLAPGGNEQFF. This rearrangement joins TRBV7-9 to TRBJ2-1, with D tentatively TRBD2 (8 bases). The germline V gene encodes CDR1 SEHNR and CDR2 FQNEAQ (reference sequence). V lost 5 bases, J lost 6 bases, and 23 bases lay in between. CDR3 length: 17 residues.

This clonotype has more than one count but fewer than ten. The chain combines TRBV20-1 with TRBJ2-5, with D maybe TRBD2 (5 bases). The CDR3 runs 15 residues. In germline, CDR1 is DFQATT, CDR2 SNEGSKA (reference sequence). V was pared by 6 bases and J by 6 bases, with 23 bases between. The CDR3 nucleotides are TGCAGTGCCCGTCATGAGGCTGAAGAGGGAAAGACCCAGTACTTC. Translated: CSARHEAEEGKTQYF.

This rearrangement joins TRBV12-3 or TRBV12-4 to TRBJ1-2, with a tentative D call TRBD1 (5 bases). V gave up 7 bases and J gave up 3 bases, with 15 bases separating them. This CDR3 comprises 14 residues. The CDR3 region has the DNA TGTGCCAGCACCCCCCAGGGCAGGTACTATGGCTACACCTTC. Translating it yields CASTPQGRYYGYTF.

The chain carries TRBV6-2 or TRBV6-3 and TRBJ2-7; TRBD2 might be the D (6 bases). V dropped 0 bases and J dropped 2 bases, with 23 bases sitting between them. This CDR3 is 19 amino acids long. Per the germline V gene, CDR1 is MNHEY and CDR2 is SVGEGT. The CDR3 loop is CASSYSSVLVGSSAYEQYF. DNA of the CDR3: TGTGCCAGCAGTTACTCGTCAGTTTTGGTCGGGAGTTCCGCCTACGAGCAGTACTTC.

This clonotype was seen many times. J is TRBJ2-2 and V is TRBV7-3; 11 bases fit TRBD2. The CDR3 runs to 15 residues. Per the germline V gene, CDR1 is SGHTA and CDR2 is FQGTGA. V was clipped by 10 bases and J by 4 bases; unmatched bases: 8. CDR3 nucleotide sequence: TGTGCCACTCAGACTAGCGGGGTTGGCACCGGGGAGCTGTTTTTT. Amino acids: CATQTSGVGTGELFF.

The DNA of the CDR3 is TGTGCCAGCAGCGCCCCGGCCGCCGGGACGGCTTACTACGAGCAGTACTTC. Encoded protein: CASSAPAAGTAYYEQYF. The chain has TRBV7-9 and TRBJ2-7, with D perhaps TRBD1 or TRBD2 (5 bases each). Trimming took 5 bases from V and 3 from J, leaving 23 bases between them. The germline gives CDR1 SEHNR, CDR2 FQNEAQ (reference sequence). This CDR3 contains 17 residues. Drawing the rest from reference TRBV7-9 and TRBJ2-7, the complete variable domain is DTGVSQNPRHKITKRGQNVTFRCDPISEHNRLYWYRQTLGQGPEFLTYFQNEAQLEKSRLLSDRFSAERPKGSFSTLEIQRTEQGDSAMYLCASSAPAAGTAYYEQYFGPGTRLTVT.

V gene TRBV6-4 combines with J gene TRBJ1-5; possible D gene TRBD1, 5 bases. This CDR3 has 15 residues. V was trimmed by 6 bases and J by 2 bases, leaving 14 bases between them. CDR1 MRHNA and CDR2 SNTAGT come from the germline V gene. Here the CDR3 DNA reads TGTGCCAGCAGGCAGACCCCGGGGGGCAATCAGCCCCAGCATTTT. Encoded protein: CASRQTPGGNQPQHF.

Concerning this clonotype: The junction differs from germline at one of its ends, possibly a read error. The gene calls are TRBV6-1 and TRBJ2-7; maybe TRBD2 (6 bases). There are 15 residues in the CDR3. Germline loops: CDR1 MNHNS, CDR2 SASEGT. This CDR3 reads CASREGDGSSYEQYF. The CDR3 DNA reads TGTGCCAGCAGAGAAGGGGACGGGAGCTCCTACGAGCAGTACTTC.

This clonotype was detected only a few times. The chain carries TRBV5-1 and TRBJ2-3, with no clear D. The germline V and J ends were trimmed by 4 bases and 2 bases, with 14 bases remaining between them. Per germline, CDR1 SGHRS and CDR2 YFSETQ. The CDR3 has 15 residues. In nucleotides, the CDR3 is TGCGCCAGCAGCGTAAATAGGGCCCTCACAGATACGCAGTATTTT. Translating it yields CASSVNRALTDTQYF. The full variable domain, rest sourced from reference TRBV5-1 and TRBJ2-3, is KAGVTQTPRYLIKTRGQQVTLSCSPISGHRSVSWYQQTPGQGLQFLFEYFSETQRNKGNFPGRFSGRQFSNSRSEMNVSTLELGDSALYLCASSVNRALTDTQYFGPGTRLTVL.

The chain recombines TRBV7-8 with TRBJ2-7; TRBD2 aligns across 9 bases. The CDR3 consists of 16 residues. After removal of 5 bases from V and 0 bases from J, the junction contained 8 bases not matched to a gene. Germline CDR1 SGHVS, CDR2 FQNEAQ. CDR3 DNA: TGTGCCAGCAGCCGTATAGCGGGGGAGAGCTCCTACGAGCAGTACTTC. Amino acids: CASSRIAGESSYEQYF.

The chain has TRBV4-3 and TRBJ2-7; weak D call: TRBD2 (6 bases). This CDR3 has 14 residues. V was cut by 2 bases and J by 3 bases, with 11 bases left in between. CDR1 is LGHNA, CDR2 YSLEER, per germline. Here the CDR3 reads CASSQPGLNYEQYF. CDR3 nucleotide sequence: TGCGCCAGCAGCCAACCGGGACTTAACTACGAGCAGTACTTC.

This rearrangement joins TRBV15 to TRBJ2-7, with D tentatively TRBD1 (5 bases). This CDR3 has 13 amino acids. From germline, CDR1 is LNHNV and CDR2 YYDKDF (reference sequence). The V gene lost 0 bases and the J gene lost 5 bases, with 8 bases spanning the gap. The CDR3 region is CATSRDRGNEQYF. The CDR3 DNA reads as TGTGCCACCAGCAGAGATAGGGGAAACGAGCAGTACTTC.

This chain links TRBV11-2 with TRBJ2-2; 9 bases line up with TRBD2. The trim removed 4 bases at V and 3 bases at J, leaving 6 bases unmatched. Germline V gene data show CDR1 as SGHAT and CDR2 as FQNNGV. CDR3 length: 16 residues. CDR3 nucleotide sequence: TGTGCCAGCAGCTCAACGACTAGCGGCTACACCGGGGAGCTGTTTTTT. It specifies CASSSTTSGYTGELFF.

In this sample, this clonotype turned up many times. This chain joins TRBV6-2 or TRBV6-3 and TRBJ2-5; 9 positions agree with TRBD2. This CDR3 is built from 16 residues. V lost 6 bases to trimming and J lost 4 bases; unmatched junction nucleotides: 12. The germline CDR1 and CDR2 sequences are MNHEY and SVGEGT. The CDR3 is CASSRRAGGTGETQYF. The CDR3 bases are TGTGCCAGCAGCCGACGAGCGGGAGGTACGGGAGAGACCCAGTACTTC.

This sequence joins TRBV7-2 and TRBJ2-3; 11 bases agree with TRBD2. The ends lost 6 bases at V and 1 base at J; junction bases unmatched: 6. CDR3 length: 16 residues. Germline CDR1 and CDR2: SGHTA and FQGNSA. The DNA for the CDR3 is TGTGCCAGCAGGCTTTTGACTAGCGGGGGCACAGATACGCAGTATTTT. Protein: CASRLLTSGGTDTQYF.

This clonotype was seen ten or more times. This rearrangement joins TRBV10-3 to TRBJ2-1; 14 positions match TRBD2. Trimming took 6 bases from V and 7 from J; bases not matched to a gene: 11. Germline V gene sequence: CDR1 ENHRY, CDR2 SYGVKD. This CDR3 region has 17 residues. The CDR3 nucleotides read TGTGCCATCAGATCCCAGGCAGGGACTAGCGGGGGAAATGAGCAGTTCTTC. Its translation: CAIRSQAGTSGGNEQFF.

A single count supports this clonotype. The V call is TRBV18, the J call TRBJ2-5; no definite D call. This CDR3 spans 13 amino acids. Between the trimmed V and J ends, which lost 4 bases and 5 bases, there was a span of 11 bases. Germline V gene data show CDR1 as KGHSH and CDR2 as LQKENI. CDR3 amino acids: CASSLLLLETQYF. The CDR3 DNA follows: TGTGCCAGCTCACTTCTTCTCCTGGAGACCCAGTACTTC.

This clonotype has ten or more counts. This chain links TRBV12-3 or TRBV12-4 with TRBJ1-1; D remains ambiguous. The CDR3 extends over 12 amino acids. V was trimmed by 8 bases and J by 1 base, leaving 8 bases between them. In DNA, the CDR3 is TGTGCCAGCGGTATGGGGAACACTGAAGCTTTCTTT. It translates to CASGMGNTEAFF.

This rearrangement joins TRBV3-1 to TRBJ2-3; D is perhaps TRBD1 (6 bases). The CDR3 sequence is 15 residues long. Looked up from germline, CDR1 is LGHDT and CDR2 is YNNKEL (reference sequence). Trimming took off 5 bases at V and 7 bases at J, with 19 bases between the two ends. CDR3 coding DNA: TGTGCCAGCAGCGAACTCGGGACACCTACCCATACGCAGTATTTT. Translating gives CASSELGTPTHTQYF.

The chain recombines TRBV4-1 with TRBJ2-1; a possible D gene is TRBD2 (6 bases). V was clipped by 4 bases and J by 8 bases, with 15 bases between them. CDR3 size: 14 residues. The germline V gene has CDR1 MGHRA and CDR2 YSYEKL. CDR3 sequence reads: CASSLIGGGDEQFF. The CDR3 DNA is TGCGCCAGCAGCCTGATCGGCGGAGGGGATGAGCAGTTCTTC.

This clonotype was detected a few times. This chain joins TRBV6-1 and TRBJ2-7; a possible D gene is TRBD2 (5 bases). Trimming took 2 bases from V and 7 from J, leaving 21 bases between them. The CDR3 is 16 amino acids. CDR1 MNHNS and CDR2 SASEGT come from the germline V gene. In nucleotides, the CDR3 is TGTGCCAGCAGTGAATCAATGGGGAGCCTTCCTCTAGAGCAGTACTTC. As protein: CASSESMGSLPLEQYF.